Listed below are T cell receptor beta chains from one sample, sequenced in a study of T cells in localized non-small cell lung cancer. TCRdb's copy holds only in-frame clones and misses some; the assay was immunoSEQ multiplex PCR. This table has approximately 2,100 clones, roughly 22% appearing once. The sequencing here drew on lung tumor tissue, taken before any cancer treatment. Receptors originate from an older male donor with stage II lung adenocarcinoma. The CDR3 runs from the conserved cysteine through the conserved F or W. Fields, in order: CDR3 DNA, CDR3 protein, D gene, clone size, V gene, J gene. The D gene is left open where the match is weak. A clone size is listed for some rows: how often the clone was seen (once, few, many), or a class if it is expanded.

CDR3nt: TGCGCCAGCAGGTCGACTCCGCAACAGGGGGCGGACTCTGGGGCCAACGTCCTGACTTTC
CDR3aa: CASRSTPQQGADSGANVLTF
d_gene: TRBD1
abundance: NA
v_gene: TRBV5-1
j_gene: TRBJ2-6

CDR3nt: TGTGCCAGTCTGTCGGACCGTTCCTACGAGCAGTACTTC
CDR3aa: CASLSDRSYEQYF
d_gene: NA
abundance: NA
v_gene: TRBV25-1
j_gene: TRBJ2-7

CDR3nt: TGTGCCAGCAGCCGCGGGACTGAAGCTTTCTTT
CDR3aa: CASSRGTEAFF
d_gene: NA
abundance: few
v_gene: TRBV6-7
j_gene: TRBJ1-1

CDR3nt: TGTGCCAGCACCCCCGGGACAGGTGATTACAATGAGCAGTTCTTC
CDR3aa: CASTPGTGDYNEQFF
d_gene: TRBD1
abundance: NA
v_gene: TRBV11-3
j_gene: TRBJ2-1

CDR3nt: TGTGCCAGCAGCTTGGGGGGACAGGCTAATCTCCCCTACGAGCAGTACTTC
CDR3aa: CASSLGGQANLPYEQYF
d_gene: TRBD1
abundance: medium-sized
v_gene: TRBV11-3
j_gene: TRBJ2-7

CDR3nt: TGTGCCAGCTCACCCCAAGTCGGGCAGGGAAGTGCTGGAAACACCATATATTTT
CDR3aa: CASSPQVGQGSAGNTIYF
d_gene: NA
abundance: NA
v_gene: TRBV18
j_gene: TRBJ1-3

CDR3nt: TGTGCCAGCAGCCCATTGGGGGGGCCAGGGATTGCAGATACGCAGTATTTT
CDR3aa: CASSPLGGPGIADTQYF
d_gene: NA
abundance: NA
v_gene: TRBV14
j_gene: TRBJ2-3

CDR3nt: TGTGCCATCGGGGGACTAGGAGGGAATGAGCAGTTCTTC
CDR3aa: CAIGGLGGNEQFF
d_gene: TRBD2
abundance: few
v_gene: TRBV6-8
j_gene: TRBJ2-1

CDR3nt: TGTGCCAGCGGGAGGGGGACAGGGGCCAACGTCCTGACTTTC
CDR3aa: CASGRGTGANVLTF
d_gene: NA
abundance: few
v_gene: TRBV11-3
j_gene: TRBJ2-6

CDR3nt: TGCGCCAGCAGCTTGTATCTGCGGGAGGGGTACGAGCAGTACTTC
CDR3aa: CASSLYLREGYEQYF
d_gene: TRBD2
abundance: NA
v_gene: TRBV5-1
j_gene: TRBJ2-7

CDR3nt: TGTGCCAGCAGTTACGCCACTAATTCCTACGAGCAGTACTTC
CDR3aa: CASSYATNSYEQYF
d_gene: NA
abundance: NA
v_gene: TRBV6-8
j_gene: TRBJ2-7

CDR3nt: TGTGCCAGCAGTGACTCTTCCGGGACTAGCGGGTTGGCTAGCACAGATACGCAGTATTTT
CDR3aa: CASSDSSGTSGLASTDTQYF
d_gene: TRBD2
abundance: medium-sized
v_gene: TRBV6-8
j_gene: TRBJ2-3

CDR3nt: TGTGCCAGTTCAGGGGGATGGGTCTATGGCTACACCTTC
CDR3aa: CASSGGWVYGYTF
d_gene: TRBD1
abundance: medium-sized
v_gene: TRBV6-8
j_gene: TRBJ1-2

CDR3nt: TGTGCCAGCAGCCTAGACCTCCCTGCCTACGAGCAGTACTTC
CDR3aa: CASSLDLPAYEQYF
d_gene: NA
abundance: few
v_gene: TRBV11-3
j_gene: TRBJ2-7

CDR3nt: TGTGCCAGTAGACTAGCCGGAGAGACCCAGTACTTC
CDR3aa: CASRLAGETQYF
d_gene: NA
abundance: few
v_gene: TRBV19
j_gene: TRBJ2-5

CDR3nt: TGCGCCAGCAGTCAATCCGGGGGCTTTTTAGGACTAGCGGGAGAGGAGACCCAGTACTTC
CDR3aa: CASSQSGGFLGLAGEETQYF
d_gene: TRBD2
abundance: NA
v_gene: TRBV23-1
j_gene: TRBJ2-5

CDR3nt: TGCAGCGTTGAAGCGCAGGGGAGAAGCTACGAGCAGTACTTC
CDR3aa: CSVEAQGRSYEQYF
d_gene: NA
abundance: NA
v_gene: TRBV29-1
j_gene: TRBJ2-7

CDR3nt: TGTGCCAGCTCACCACCTCGGACGGGGAACACTGAAGCTTTCTTT
CDR3aa: CASSPPRTGNTEAFF
d_gene: NA
abundance: once
v_gene: TRBV18
j_gene: TRBJ1-1

CDR3nt: TGTGCCAGCAGCATAACAGGGGACTCAAACTCCTACGAGCAGTACTTC
CDR3aa: CASSITGDSNSYEQYF
d_gene: NA
abundance: NA
v_gene: TRBV11-3
j_gene: TRBJ2-7

CDR3nt: TGTGCCAGCAGACCCAACGGGGGTAGCGGCTACACCTTC
CDR3aa: CASRPNGGSGYTF
d_gene: NA
abundance: NA
v_gene: TRBV6-8
j_gene: TRBJ1-2

CDR3nt: TGTGCCAGTAGTATATATGGGGGATGGGACACTGAAGCTTTCTTT
CDR3aa: CASSIYGGWDTEAFF
d_gene: NA
abundance: few
v_gene: TRBV19
j_gene: TRBJ1-1

CDR3nt: TGCGCCAGCAGCTTCGGGGACTCCTCCTACGAGCAGTACTTC
CDR3aa: CASSFGDSSYEQYF
d_gene: NA
abundance: NA
v_gene: TRBV5-1
j_gene: TRBJ2-7

CDR3nt: TGTGCCAGCAGTTACTCGATCACAGCTGGAAACACCATATATTTT
CDR3aa: CASSYSITAGNTIYF
d_gene: NA
abundance: few
v_gene: TRBV6-8
j_gene: TRBJ1-3

CDR3nt: TGTGCCAGTAGTATAGAAACTAACCGGGCCTACGAGCAGTACTTC
CDR3aa: CASSIETNRAYEQYF
d_gene: NA
abundance: NA
v_gene: TRBV19
j_gene: TRBJ2-7

CDR3nt: TGTGCCAGCAGCACTCCGGGTGTCGCTGAAGCTTTCTTT
CDR3aa: CASSTPGVAEAFF
d_gene: NA
abundance: few
v_gene: TRBV7-2
j_gene: TRBJ1-1

CDR3nt: TGTGCCAGCAGCCAAAGGCAGGGCAACATTCAGTACTTC
CDR3aa: CASSQRQGNIQYF
d_gene: NA
abundance: NA
v_gene: TRBV14
j_gene: TRBJ2-4

CDR3nt: TGTGCCAGTAGTAAAACAGGGGCCAACACTGAAGCTTTCTTT
CDR3aa: CASSKTGANTEAFF
d_gene: TRBD1
abundance: few
v_gene: TRBV19
j_gene: TRBJ1-1

CDR3nt: TGTGCCAGCAGTGAGCGGGGGGGCTACGAGCAGTACTTC
CDR3aa: CASSERGGYEQYF
d_gene: TRBD2
abundance: few
v_gene: TRBV2
j_gene: TRBJ2-7

CDR3nt: TGTGCCAGCAGTCCTTGGACTAGCGGGAGGGGACAAGAGACCCAGTACTTC
CDR3aa: CASSPWTSGRGQETQYF
d_gene: TRBD2
abundance: few
v_gene: TRBV9
j_gene: TRBJ2-5

CDR3nt: TGTGCCAGCAGCTCGACAGGGCCCCAAGAGACCCAGTACTTC
CDR3aa: CASSSTGPQETQYF
d_gene: TRBD1
abundance: medium-sized
v_gene: TRBV11-3
j_gene: TRBJ2-5

CDR3nt: TGTGCCAGTAGTACCGGGACTCTTTACAATGAGCAGTTCTTC
CDR3aa: CASSTGTLYNEQFF
d_gene: NA
abundance: few
v_gene: TRBV19
j_gene: TRBJ2-1

CDR3nt: TGTGCCTGGAGGGTGGGGGGCAACACTGAAGCTTTCTTT
CDR3aa: CAWRVGGNTEAFF
d_gene: NA
abundance: NA
v_gene: TRBV30
j_gene: TRBJ1-1